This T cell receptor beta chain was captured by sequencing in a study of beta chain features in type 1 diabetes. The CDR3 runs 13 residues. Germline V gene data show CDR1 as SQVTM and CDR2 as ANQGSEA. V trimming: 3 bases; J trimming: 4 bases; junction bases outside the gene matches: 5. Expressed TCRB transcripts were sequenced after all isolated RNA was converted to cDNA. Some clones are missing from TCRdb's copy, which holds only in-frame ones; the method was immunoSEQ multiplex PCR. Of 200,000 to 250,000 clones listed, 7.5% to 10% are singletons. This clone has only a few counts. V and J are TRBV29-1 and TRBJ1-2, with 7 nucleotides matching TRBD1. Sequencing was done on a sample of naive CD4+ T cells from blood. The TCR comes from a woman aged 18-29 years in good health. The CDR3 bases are TGCAGCGTTGACAGGGGGTCTACCTATGGCTACACCTTC. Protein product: CSVDRGSTYGYTF. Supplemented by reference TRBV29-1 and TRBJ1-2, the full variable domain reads SAVISQKPSRDICQRGTSLTIQCQVDSQVTMMFWYRQQPGQSLTLIATANQGSEATYESGFVIDKFPISRPNLTFSTLTVSNMSPEDSSIYLCSVDRGSTYGYTFGSGTRLTVV.